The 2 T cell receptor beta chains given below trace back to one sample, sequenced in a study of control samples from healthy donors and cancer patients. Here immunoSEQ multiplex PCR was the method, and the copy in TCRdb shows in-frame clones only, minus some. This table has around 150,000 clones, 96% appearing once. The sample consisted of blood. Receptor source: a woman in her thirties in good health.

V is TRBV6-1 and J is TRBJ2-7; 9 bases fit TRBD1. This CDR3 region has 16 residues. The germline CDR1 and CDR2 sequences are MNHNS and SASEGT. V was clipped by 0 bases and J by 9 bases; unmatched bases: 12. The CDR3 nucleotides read TGTGCCAGCAGTGAAGCGCTTTCCGGGACAGGGAGAGGGCAGTACTTC. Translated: CASSEALSGTGRGQYF.

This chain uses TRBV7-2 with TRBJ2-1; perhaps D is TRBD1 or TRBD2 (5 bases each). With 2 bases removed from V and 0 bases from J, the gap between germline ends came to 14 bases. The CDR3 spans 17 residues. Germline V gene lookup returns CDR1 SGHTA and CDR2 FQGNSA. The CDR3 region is CASSLFPSGTSYNEQFF. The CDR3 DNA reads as TGTGCCAGCAGCTTATTTCCGTCGGGGACCTCCTACAATGAGCAGTTCTTC.